A single sample gave rise to the 17 T cell receptor beta chains below, sequenced in a study of blood T cell repertoires in COVID-19. The repertoire was sequenced with immunoSEQ multiplex PCR; TCRdb's copy has only in-frame clones and lacks some. The top ten clones hold 8.7% of a sample with about 92,000 clones, about 78% of them seen once. Sequenced material: peripheral blood. These receptors came from a man in his fifties who had recovered from COVID-19.

V usage is TRBV11-2 and J usage is TRBJ1-2; possibly TRBD1 for D (5 bases). Trimming removed 7 bases from V and 4 bases from J, with 22 bases in between. The germline V gene has CDR1 SGHAT and CDR2 FQNNGV. The CDR3 is 16 residues long. CDR3 in DNA: TGTGCCAGCACCCCGGGGGGTTACAGCCGGGGCTATGGCTACACCTTC. Its translation: CASTPGGYSRGYGYTF.

Turning to this clone: Other DNA variants within this sample encode the same CDR3. This chain joins TRBV7-2 and TRBJ1-1, with D hard to call. Germline values: CDR1 SGHTA, CDR2 FQGNSA. Trimming pared 2 bases from V and 2 bases from J, leaving 6 bases between. The CDR3 extends over 13 amino acids. In DNA form, the CDR3 reads TGTGCCAGCAGCTTACAGCGAAACACTGAAGCTTTCTTT. Translating it yields CASSLQRNTEAFF.

This chain connects TRBV4-3 to TRBJ2-7, with D unclear. Germline V gives CDR1 LGHNA, CDR2 YSLEER. The CDR3 length is 16 residues. V gave up 0 bases and J gave up 0 bases, with 12 bases separating them. As DNA, the CDR3 is TGCGCCAGCAGCCAAGATCCTGAGACTCGCTCCTACGAGCAGTACTTC. Amino acids: CASSQDPETRSYEQYF.

V gene TRBV7-9 combines with J gene TRBJ2-1, with TRBD1 identical over 8 bases. The CDR3 sequence is 15 residues long. The V gene end was trimmed by 2 bases and the J gene end by 2 bases; junction bases not matched to a gene: 2. Germline CDR1 is SEHNR and CDR2 is FQNEAQ (reference sequence). CDR3 region: CASSLPRGPYNEQFF. The CDR3 DNA reads as TGTGCCAGCAGCTTACCCAGGGGGCCCTACAATGAGCAGTTCTTC.

This clone was seen only a few times. The genes are TRBV2 and TRBJ1-5; 7 nucleotides match TRBD1. Germline trimming cut 1 base from V and 6 bases from J; bases unmatched to any gene: 3. The CDR3 runs 14 residues. Germline CDR1 reads SNHLY; CDR2 reads FYNNEI. Here the CDR3 DNA reads TGTGCCAGCAGTGAAGACAGGGGAGGTCAGCCCCAGCATTTT. It specifies CASSEDRGGQPQHF.

The J gene is TRBJ2-2, the V gene TRBV24-1, with TRBD2 matching over 7 bases. Germline-derived CDR1 and CDR2 are KGHDR and SFDVKD. Trimming cost V 4 bases and J 4 bases; bases outside gene matches: 5. The CDR3 loop spans 15 amino acids. CDR3 nucleotides: TGTGCCACCAGTGACCCGGGAGGCATCACCGGGGAGCTGTTTTTT. Amino acids: CATSDPGGITGELFF.

This clone is medium-sized (0.01 to 0.1%) in the sample. The chain links TRBV5-5 to TRBJ2-1; 7 bases fit TRBD1. CDR1 is SGHKS and CDR2 is YYEKEE in the germline V gene (reference sequence). J was trimmed by 5 bases and V by 5 bases; bases with no gene match: 10. The CDR3 spans 15 residues. CDR3 loop: CASSLRGQQNNEQFF. CDR3 bases: TGTGCCAGCAGTTTGAGGGGGCAACAAAACAATGAGCAGTTCTTC. Full variable domain (outside the CDR3, taken from reference TRBV5-5 and TRBJ2-1): DAGVTQSPTHLIKTRGQQVTLRCSPISGHKSVSWYQQVLGQGPQFIFQYYEKEERGRGNFPDRFSARQFPNYSSELNVNALLLGDSALYLCASSLRGQQNNEQFFGPGTRLTVL.

J is TRBJ1-1 and V is TRBV7-9; tentatively, D is TRBD1 (5 bases). Trimming removed 1 base from V and 4 bases from J, with 10 bases in between. The V gene's germline CDR1 is SEHNR and CDR2 FQNEAQ (reference sequence). The CDR3 is 14 residues long. CDR3 sequence (DNA): TGTGCCAGCAGCTTAGATATGGGGGGCACTGAAGCTTTCTTT. It encodes CASSLDMGGTEAFF.

This clone turned up a few times. The CDR3 here is CASSRLLAGGEQYF. CDR3 nucleotides: TGTGCCAGCAGCCGCTTACTGGCCGGCGGGGAGCAGTACTTC. The gene calls are TRBV7-2 and TRBJ2-7; a possible D gene is TRBD2 (5 bases). The V gene's germline CDR1 is SGHTA and CDR2 FQGNSA. The length of the CDR3 is 14 residues. V was clipped by 5 bases and J by 7 bases, with 18 bases between them. Based on the CDR3 plus reference TRBV7-2 and TRBJ2-7, the full variable domain is GAGVSQSPSNKVTEKGKDVELRCDPISGHTALYWYRQSLGQGLEFLIYFQGNSAPDKSGLPSDRFSAERTGGSVSTLTIQRTQQEDSAVYLCASSRLLAGGEQYFGPGTRLTVT.

This chain uses TRBV21-1 with TRBJ2-3; no DNA check was done on the table's D call, TRBD2. TRBV21-1 is a known pseudogene. The CDR3 runs 17 residues. The chain's CDR3 is CASSKALCRCNTDTQYF. CDR3 bases: TGTGCCAGCAGCAAAGCGCTTTGCCGGTGTAACACAGATACGCAGTATTTT.

As regards this clone: This same CDR3 is encoded by further DNA sequences in the sample. The chain uses TRBV4-3 and TRBJ2-3; 12 bases align to TRBD2. This CDR3 has 16 residues. With 0 bases clipped from V and 3 bases from J, the junction kept 1 base outside the gene matches. Germline V lookup: CDR1 LGHNA, CDR2 YSLEER. The CDR3 DNA reads TGCGCCAGCAGCCAAGATCTAGCGGGAGGGACAGATACGCAGTATTTT. It is translated as CASSQDLAGGTDTQYF.

The rearrangement links TRBV4-3 to TRBJ2-1; 14 bases are a match to TRBD2. Trimming removed 3 bases from V and 0 bases from J; junction bases left unmatched: 1. Germline V gene lookup returns CDR1 LGHNA and CDR2 YSLEER. The CDR3 has 17 amino acids. The CDR3 loop is CASSQGTSGSSYNEQFF. The CDR3 coding sequence is TGCGCCAGCAGCCAGGGGACTAGCGGGAGCTCCTACAATGAGCAGTTCTTC.

Remarks on this clone: One junction end does not reproduce the germline sequence, and a read error may be involved. The chain combines TRBV25-1 with TRBJ1-5; TRBD1 is a possible D gene (6 bases). Germline values: CDR1 MGHDK, CDR2 SYGVNS. The CDR3 covers 13 residues. CDR3 DNA sequence: TGTGCCAGCGGTGACAGGTTCGATCAGCCCCAGCATTTT. Its protein is CASGDRFDQPQHF.

The rearrangement links TRBV5-1 to TRBJ1-4, with a weak D call TRBD1 (6 bases). V lost 4 bases and J 10 bases, leaving 17 bases between the germline ends. Germline CDR1 reads SGHRS; CDR2 reads YFSETQ. CDR3 length equals 14 residues. The CDR3 DNA sequence: TGCGCCAGCAGCCCCGGGGGGGGGCTCGGAAAACTGTTTTTT. Translated, it gives CASSPGGGLGKLFF. Variable domain in full (rest from reference TRBV5-1 and TRBJ1-4): KAGVTQTPRYLIKTRGQQVTLSCSPISGHRSVSWYQQTPGQGLQFLFEYFSETQRNKGNFPGRFSGRQFSNSRSEMNVSTLELGDSALYLCASSPGGGLGKLFFGSGTQLSVL.

The V gene is TRBV29-1, the J gene TRBJ2-3, with TRBD1 identical over 9 bases. The CDR3 is 13 residues long. The V and J ends lost 5 bases and 4 bases, in that order; junction bases with no gene match: 4. CDR1 is SQVTM and CDR2 is ANQGSEA in the germline V gene. CDR3 bases: TGCAGCGTTCCGGGACAGGGCCCAGATACGCAGTATTTT. Amino acids: CSVPGQGPDTQYF.

The J gene is TRBJ1-5, the V gene TRBV19; the D gene is possibly TRBD1 (5 bases). CDR3 length equals 15 residues. V was cut by 0 bases and J by 6 bases, with 12 bases left in between. The V gene's germline CDR1 is LNHDA and CDR2 SQIVND (reference sequence). CDR3: CASSIDGQGSQPQHF. The DNA for the CDR3 is TGTGCCAGTAGTATAGATGGGCAGGGTAGTCAGCCCCAGCATTTT.

This clone showed up just once. The rearrangement links TRBV30 to TRBJ2-3; TRBD2 matches at 8 bases. V dropped 3 bases and J dropped 2; count of bases not matched to a gene: 10. The CDR3 contains 16 residues. Germline lookup yields CDR1 GTSNPN and CDR2 SVGIG (reference sequence). CDR3: CAWSPPRGGFTDTQYF. The CDR3 DNA sequence: TGTGCCTGGAGCCCTCCCCGGGGGGGGTTCACAGATACGCAGTATTTT. The full variable domain, with the rest looked up from reference TRBV30 and TRBJ2-3, is SQTIHQWPATLVQPVGSPLSLECTVEGTSNPNLYWYRQAAGRGLQLLFYSVGIGQISSEVPQNLSASRPQDRQFILSSKKLLLSDSGFYLCAWSPPRGGFTDTQYFGPGTRLTVL.